The source of this T cell receptor beta chain is a study of cytomegalovirus exposure and HLA in healthy donors. This PCR relied on a set of 60 Vbeta primers and 13 Jbeta primers. The authors' processing: Per a later analysis, the number of unique TCR beta chains was around 79 million, of which 9 million to 12 million were shared. Here immunoSEQ multiplex PCR was the method, and the copy in TCRdb shows in-frame clones only, minus some. The V and J calls and clone size come from that table; D and trimming were worked out from the DNA. This sample has some 94,000 clones, with just under 70% found just once. Findings of the study overall: CMV antigen specificity of a few CMV-associated chains was confirmed in vitro. In a later analysis, at a false discovery rate of 0.05, 16,951 TCR beta sequences were associated with HLA alleles. Reported findings show TCR beta sequences accurately forecast HLA-A and HLA-B alleles in most subjects.

Details on this clone: The antigen is unknown.

Germline CDR1 reads SNHLY; CDR2 reads FYNNEI. This CDR3 has 13 amino acids. The V gene end was trimmed by 7 bases and the J gene end by 0 bases; junction bases not matched to a gene: 2. The specimen sequenced was PBMCs. This clonotype was sampled from a man aged 50 to 59 in good health and CMV-seronegative. The V call is TRBV2, the J call TRBJ2-7, with 8 nucleotides matching TRBD1. The CDR3 here is CASIGTGSYEQYF. For the CDR3, the DNA is TGTGCCAGCATAGGGACAGGCTCCTACGAGCAGTACTTC.